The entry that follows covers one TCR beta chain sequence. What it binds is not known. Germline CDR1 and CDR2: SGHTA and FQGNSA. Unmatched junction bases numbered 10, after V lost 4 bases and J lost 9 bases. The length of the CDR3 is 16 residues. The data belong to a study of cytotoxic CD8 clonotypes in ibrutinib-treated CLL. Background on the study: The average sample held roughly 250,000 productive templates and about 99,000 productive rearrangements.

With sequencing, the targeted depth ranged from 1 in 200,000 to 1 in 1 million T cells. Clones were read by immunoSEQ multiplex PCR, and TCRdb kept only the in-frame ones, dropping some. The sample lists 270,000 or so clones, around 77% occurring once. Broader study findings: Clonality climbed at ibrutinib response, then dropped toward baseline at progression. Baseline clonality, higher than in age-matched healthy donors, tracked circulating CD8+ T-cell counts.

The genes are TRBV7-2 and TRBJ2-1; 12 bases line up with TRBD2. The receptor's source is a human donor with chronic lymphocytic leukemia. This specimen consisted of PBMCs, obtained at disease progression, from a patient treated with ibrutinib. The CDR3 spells CASSWGLAGAVGEQFF. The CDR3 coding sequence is TGTGCCAGCAGCTGGGGACTAGCGGGTGCCGTGGGTGAGCAGTTCTTC.